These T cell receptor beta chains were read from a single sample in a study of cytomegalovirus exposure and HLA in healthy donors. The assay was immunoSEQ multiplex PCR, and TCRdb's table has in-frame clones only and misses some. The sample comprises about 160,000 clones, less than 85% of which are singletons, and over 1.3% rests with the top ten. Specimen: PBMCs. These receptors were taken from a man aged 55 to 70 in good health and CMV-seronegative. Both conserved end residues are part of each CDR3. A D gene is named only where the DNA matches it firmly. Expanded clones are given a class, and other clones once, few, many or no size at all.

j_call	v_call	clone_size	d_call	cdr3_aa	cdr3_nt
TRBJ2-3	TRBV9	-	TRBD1	CASSVRGTGLHTDTQYF	TGTGCCAGCAGCGTAAGGGGGACAGGACTCCACACAGATACGCAGTATTTT
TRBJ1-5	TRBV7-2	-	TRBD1	CASSSTQGSNQPQHF	TGTGCCAGCAGCTCAACACAGGGGTCGAATCAGCCCCAGCATTTT
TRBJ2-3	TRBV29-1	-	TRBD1	CSVAGQDYPDTQYF	TGCAGCGTTGCCGGACAGGATTATCCAGATACGCAGTATTTT
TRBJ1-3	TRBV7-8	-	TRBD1	CASSLEVGGDGNTIYF	TGTGCCAGCAGCTTAGAAGTAGGGGGCGATGGAAACACCATATATTTT
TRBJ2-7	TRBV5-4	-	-	CASSVGGTEQYF	TGTGCCAGCAGCGTAGGCGGAACAGAGCAGTACTTC
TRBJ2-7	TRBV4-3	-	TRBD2	CASSPAGGTYEQYF	TGCGCCAGCAGCCCCGCGGGGGGGACCTACGAGCAGTACTTC
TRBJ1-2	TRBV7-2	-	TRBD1	CASSFGQGTHGYTF	TGTGCCAGCAGCTTCGGACAGGGGACGCATGGCTACACCTTC
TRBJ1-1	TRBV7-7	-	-	CASSRDTNTEAFF	TGTGCCAGCAGCCGGGACACGAACACTGAAGCTTTCTTT
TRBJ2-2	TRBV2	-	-	CASTDRRNTGELFF	TGTGCCAGCACTGACCGGAGGAACACCGGGGAGCTGTTTTTT
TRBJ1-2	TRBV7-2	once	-	CASSLAAGSGYGYTF	TGTGCCAGCAGCTTAGCAGCAGGGTCTGGCTATGGCTACACCTTC
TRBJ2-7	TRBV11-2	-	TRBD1	CASSLNRGEQYF	TGTGCCAGCAGCTTAAACAGGGGCGAGCAGTACTTC
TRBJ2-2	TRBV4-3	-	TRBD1	CASSARQGATGELFF	TGCGCCAGCAGTGCCAGACAGGGGGCGACCGGGGAGCTGTTTTTT
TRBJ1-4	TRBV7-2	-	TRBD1	CASSSGTGDQEVFF	TGTGCCAGCAGCTCCGGGACAGGGGACCAGGAGGTGTTTTTT
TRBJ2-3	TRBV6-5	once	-	CASSYSPSTDTQYF	TGTGCCAGCAGTTACTCCCCGAGCACAGATACGCAGTATTTT
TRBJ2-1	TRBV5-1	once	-	CASSSSREQFF	TGCGCCAGCAGCTCCTCCCGTGAGCAGTTCTTC
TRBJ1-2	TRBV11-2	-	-	CASRSKGSGPNYGYTF	TGTGCCAGCAGATCAAAAGGGTCAGGGCCGAACTATGGCTACACCTTC
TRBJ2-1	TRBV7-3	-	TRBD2	CASSLRVGGFGEQFF	TGTGCCAGCAGCTTAAGGGTGGGAGGGTTCGGTGAGCAGTTCTTC
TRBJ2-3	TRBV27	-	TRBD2	CASSNDPSGRVMDTQYF	TGTGCCAGCAGCAACGACCCTAGCGGGAGAGTGATGGATACGCAGTATTTT
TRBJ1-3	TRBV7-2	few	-	CASSPHGSSGNTIYF	TGTGCCAGCAGTCCTCACGGGAGCTCTGGAAACACCATATATTTT
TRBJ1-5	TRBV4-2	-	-	CASSQDPQGGVQPQHF	TGTGCCAGCAGCCAAGATCCACAGGGAGGGGTCCAGCCCCAGCATTTT
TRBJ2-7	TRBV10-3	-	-	CAISGHSYEQYF	TGTGCCATCAGTGGGCACTCCTACGAGCAGTACTTC
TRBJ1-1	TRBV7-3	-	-	CASSLTGGNTEAFF	TGTGCCAGCAGCTTAACGGGAGGGAACACTGAAGCTTTCTTT
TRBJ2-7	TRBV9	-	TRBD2	CASSEGLAGAIYEQYF	TGTGCCAGCAGCGAGGGACTAGCGGGAGCGATATACGAGCAGTACTTC
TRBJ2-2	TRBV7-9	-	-	CASSPLSSNTGELFF	TGTGCCAGCAGCCCCTTGAGCTCGAACACCGGGGAGCTGTTTTTT
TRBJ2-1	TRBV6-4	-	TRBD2	CASSILAGGTGEQFF	TGTGCCAGCAGTATACTAGCGGGAGGAACTGGTGAGCAGTTCTTC
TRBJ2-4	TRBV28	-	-	CASSDMTEAKNIQYF	TGTGCCAGCAGTGATATGACTGAGGCCAAAAACATTCAGTACTTC
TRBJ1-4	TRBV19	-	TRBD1	CATRPGQGREKLFF	TGTGCCACCCGTCCGGGACAGGGGCGGGAAAAACTGTTTTTT
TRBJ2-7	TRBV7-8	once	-	CASSFERQSYEQYF	TGTGCCAGCAGCTTTGAGAGGCAGAGCTACGAGCAGTACTTC
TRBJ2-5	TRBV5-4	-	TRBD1	CASSRDSLNQETQYF	TGTGCCAGCAGTAGGGACAGCCTTAACCAAGAGACCCAGTACTTC
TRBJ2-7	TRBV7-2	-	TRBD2	CASSSRTSGGAIGEQYF	TGTGCCAGCAGCTCGCGGACTAGCGGGGGGGCAATCGGCGAGCAGTACTTC
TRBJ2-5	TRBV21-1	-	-	CASSQNGDPETQYF	TGTGCCAGCTCTCAAAACGGGGATCCGGAGACCCAGTACTTC
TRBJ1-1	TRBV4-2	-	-	CASSQDGGRATEAFF	TGTGCCAGCAGCCAAGATGGGGGGAGGGCCACTGAAGCTTTCTTT
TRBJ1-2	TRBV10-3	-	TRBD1	CAISRTGKVDGYTF	TGTGCCATCAGCAGGACAGGGAAAGTAGATGGCTACACCTTC
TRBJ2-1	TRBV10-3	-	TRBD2	CAISESSGSGAYNEQFF	TGTGCCATCAGTGAGTCTAGCGGGAGTGGGGCTTACAATGAGCAGTTCTTC
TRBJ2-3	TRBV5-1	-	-	CASSLEQGSDTQYF	TGCGCCAGCAGCTTGGAACAGGGATCAGATACGCAGTATTTT
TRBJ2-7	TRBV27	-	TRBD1	CASSLLGDRAYEQYF	TGTGCCAGCAGTTTACTGGGGGACAGGGCCTACGAGCAGTACTTC
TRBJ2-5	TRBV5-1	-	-	CASSQDRNQETQYF	TGCGCCAGCAGCCAGGACAGAAACCAAGAGACCCAGTACTTC
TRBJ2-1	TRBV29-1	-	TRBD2	CSVPASGSSYNEQFF	TGCAGCGTACCTGCTAGCGGGAGCTCCTACAATGAGCAGTTCTTC
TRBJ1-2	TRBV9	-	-	CASSAVPTGSTYTF	TGTGCCAGCAGCGCCGTTCCCACAGGGAGTACCTACACCTTC
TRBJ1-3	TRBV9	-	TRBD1	CASSVALGTGGGNTIYF	TGTGCCAGCAGCGTGGCTCTCGGGACAGGGGGCGGGAACACCATATATTTT
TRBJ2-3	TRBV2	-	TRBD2	CASSDQRGTQYF	TGTGCCAGCAGTGACCAGCGGGGTACGCAGTATTTT
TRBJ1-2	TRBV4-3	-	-	CASSQEIPAGAGGYTF	TGCGCCAGCAGCCAAGAAATACCCGCCGGGGCGGGGGGCTACACCTTC
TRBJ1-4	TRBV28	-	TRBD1	CASSPSHRGAIEKLFF	TGTGCCAGCAGTCCCTCCCACAGGGGGGCGATTGAAAAACTGTTTTTT
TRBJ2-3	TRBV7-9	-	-	CASSILDRYPTDTQYF	TGTGCCAGCAGCATACTTGACAGGTACCCCACAGATACGCAGTATTTT
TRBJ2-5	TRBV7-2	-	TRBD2	CASRLTSEVETQYF	TGTGCCAGCAGGCTTACTAGCGAGGTCGAGACCCAGTACTTC